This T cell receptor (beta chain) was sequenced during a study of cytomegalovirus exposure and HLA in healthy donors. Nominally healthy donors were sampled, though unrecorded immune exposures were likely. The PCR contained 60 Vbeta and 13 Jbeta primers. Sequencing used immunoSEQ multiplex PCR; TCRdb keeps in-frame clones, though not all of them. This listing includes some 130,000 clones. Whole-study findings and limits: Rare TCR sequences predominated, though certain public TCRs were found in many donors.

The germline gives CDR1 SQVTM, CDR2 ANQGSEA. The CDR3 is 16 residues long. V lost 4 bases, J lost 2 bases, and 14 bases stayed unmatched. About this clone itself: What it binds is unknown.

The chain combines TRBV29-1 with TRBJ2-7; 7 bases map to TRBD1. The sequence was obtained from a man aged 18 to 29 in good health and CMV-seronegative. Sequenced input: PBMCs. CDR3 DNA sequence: TGCAGCGTTGGAGCCGTCAATTGGGACAGAGCCTACGAGCAGTACTTC. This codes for CSVGAVNWDRAYEQYF.